These T cell receptor beta chains were read from a single sample in a study of T-cell reconstitution after alpha-beta-depleted transplantation in children. From the PCR reads, TCRdb called clonotypes with MiXCR, one entry per CDR3 protein. The sample comprises about 610,000 distinct CDR3 sequences, 10% to 13% of which are singletons, and 3.5% to 5% rests with the top ten. Material: PBMCs from the stem cell graft donor, obtained from the stem cell graft. These receptors originate from a human donor who donated a stem cell graft to a child with acute myeloid leukemia. Both conserved end residues are part of each CDR3. Each record gives: V gene, clone size, J gene, D gene, CDR3 protein, CDR3 DNA. D genes are given only for firm matches. Size tells how often a clone was seen (once, few, many) or the class of an expanded clone, and some rows leave it out.

V: TRBV20-1; size: NA; J: TRBJ2-1; D: NA; CDR3: CSARSGGSSYNEQFF; DNA: TGCAGTGCAAGAAGCGGAGGAAGCTCCTACAATGAGCAGTTCTTC
V: TRBV20-1; size: NA; J: TRBJ2-1; D: NA; CDR3: CSARGFSGEQFF; DNA: TGCAGTGCTAGGGGGTTCAGTGGTGAGCAGTTCTTC
V: TRBV6-5; size: NA; J: TRBJ2-2; D: NA; CDR3: CASSYSGYTGELFF; DNA: TGTGCCAGCAGTTACTCGGGGTACACCGGGGAGCTGTTTTTT
V: TRBV5-1; size: many; J: TRBJ2-5; D: NA; CDR3: CASSLFGGEETQYF; DNA: TGCGCCAGCAGCTTGTTTGGGGGAGAAGAGACCCAGTACTTC
V: TRBV28; size: NA; J: TRBJ2-7; D: TRBD2; CDR3: CASSLWGLAGAPYEQYF; DNA: TGTGCCAGCAGTTTATGGGGACTAGCGGGAGCTCCCTACGAGCAGTACTTC
V: TRBV6-5; size: NA; J: TRBJ2-2; D: NA; CDR3: CASKGGANTGELFF; DNA: TGTGCCAGCAAAGGCGGGGCGAACACCGGGGAGCTGTTTTTT
V: TRBV20-1; size: few; J: TRBJ2-3; D: NA; CDR3: CSAHKGGRADTQYF; DNA: TGCAGTGCTCATAAGGGGGGGAGGGCCGATACGCAGTATTTT
V: TRBV20-1; size: few; J: TRBJ1-1; D: NA; CDR3: CSARPEFTEAFF; DNA: TGCAGTGCTAGGCCCGAGTTCACTGAAGCTTTCTTT
V: TRBV9; size: NA; J: TRBJ1-5; D: NA; CDR3: CASSVVIRDQPQHF; DNA: TGTGCCAGCAGCGTAGTTATCCGGGATCAGCCCCAGCATTTT
V: TRBV12-3/TRBV12-4; size: NA; J: TRBJ1-3; D: TRBD1; CDR3: CASKQGVSGNTIYF; DNA: TGTGCCAGCAAACAGGGGGTATCCGGAAACACCATATATTTT
V: TRBV6-5; size: many; J: TRBJ2-3; D: NA; CDR3: CASSYNTDTDTQYF; DNA: TGTGCCAGCAGTTACAATACAGACACAGATACGCAGTATTTT
V: TRBV6-5; size: NA; J: TRBJ1-4; D: NA; CDR3: CASSYLGKLFF; DNA: TGTGCCAGCAGTTATCTTGGAAAACTGTTTTTT
V: TRBV3-1; size: few; J: TRBJ2-7; D: TRBD1; CDR3: CASSRGGTGGTYEQYF; DNA: TGTGCCAGCAGCCGAGGGGGGACAGGGGGAACCTACGAGCAGTACTTC
V: TRBV12-3/TRBV12-4; size: few; J: TRBJ1-1; D: NA; CDR3: CASSLGDPGRAFF; DNA: TGTGCCAGCAGTTTAGGTGACCCGGGGAGAGCTTTCTTT
V: TRBV28; size: NA; J: TRBJ2-5; D: NA; CDR3: CASRQSGGGETQYF; DNA: TGTGCCAGCAGACAAAGCGGAGGGGGGGAGACCCAGTACTTC
V: TRBV5-1; size: NA; J: TRBJ1-4; D: NA; CDR3: CASSLAEEQLGQLFF; DNA: TGCGCCAGCAGCTTGGCCGAGGAACAGCTGGGGCAACTGTTTTTT
V: TRBV20-1; size: few; J: TRBJ2-5; D: TRBD1; CDR3: CSAREGRGKETQYF; DNA: TGCAGTGCTAGAGAGGGCAGGGGGAAAGAGACCCAGTACTTC
V: TRBV7-9; size: NA; J: TRBJ2-7; D: TRBD1; CDR3: CASSRQGTFSYEQYF; DNA: TGTGCCAGCAGCCGACAGGGGACCTTCTCCTACGAGCAGTACTTC
V: TRBV5-4; size: few; J: TRBJ2-1; D: NA; CDR3: CASSLGQGEQFF; DNA: TGTGCCAGCAGCTTGGGGCAGGGAGAGCAGTTCTTC
V: TRBV18; size: few; J: TRBJ1-2; D: NA; CDR3: CASSIEGRNHYGYTF; DNA: TGTGCCAGCTCGATTGAGGGAAGAAATCACTATGGCTACACCTTC
V: TRBV7-6; size: NA; J: TRBJ2-1; D: TRBD2; CDR3: CASSLGASGSEQFF; DNA: TGTGCCAGCAGCTTAGGGGCTAGCGGGAGTGAGCAGTTCTTC
V: TRBV4-2; size: few; J: TRBJ2-6; D: NA; CDR3: CASSQVGAGLSGANVLTF; DNA: TGTGCCAGCAGCCAAGTGGGTGCAGGTTTGTCTGGGGCCAACGTCCTGACTTTC
V: TRBV2; size: few; J: TRBJ2-1; D: TRBD1; CDR3: CASRGQGDGEQFF; DNA: TGTGCCAGCAGGGGACAGGGGGATGGTGAGCAGTTCTTC
V: TRBV20-1; size: NA; J: TRBJ2-3; D: NA; CDR3: CSAPHSQISDTQYF; DNA: TGCAGTGCCCCCCATAGTCAAATCTCAGATACGCAGTATTTT
V: TRBV27; size: once; J: TRBJ2-2; D: NA; CDR3: CASSLKSRLAINTGELFF; DNA: TGTGCCAGCAGTTTAAAGTCTCGGCTAGCGATAAACACCGGGGAGCTGTTTTTT
V: TRBV29-1; size: few; J: TRBJ2-5; D: TRBD2; CDR3: CSVEYLAETQETQYF; DNA: TGCAGCGTTGAGTATCTAGCGGAGACGCAAGAGACCCAGTACTTC
V: TRBV6-2/TRBV6-3; size: many; J: TRBJ2-1; D: NA; CDR3: CASSYREGVQNEQFF; DNA: TGTGCCAGCAGTTACCGTGAGGGGGTTCAGAATGAGCAGTTCTTC
V: TRBV20-1; size: many; J: TRBJ2-3; D: NA; CDR3: CSALSGTEYTDTQYF; DNA: TGCAGTGCTTTAAGCGGGACAGAGTACACAGATACGCAGTATTTT